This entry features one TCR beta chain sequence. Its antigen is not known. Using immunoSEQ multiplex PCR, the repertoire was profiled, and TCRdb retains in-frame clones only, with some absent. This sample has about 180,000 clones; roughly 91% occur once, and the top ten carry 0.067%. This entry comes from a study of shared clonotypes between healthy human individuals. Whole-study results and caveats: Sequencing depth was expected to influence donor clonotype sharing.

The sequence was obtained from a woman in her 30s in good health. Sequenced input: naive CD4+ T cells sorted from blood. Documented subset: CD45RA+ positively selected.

The CDR3 reads CASRSRDRVHYEQYF. As DNA, the CDR3 is TGTGCCAGCAGGTCCCGCGACAGGGTTCATTACGAGCAGTACTTC. This chain links TRBV6-9 with TRBJ2-7; TRBD1 aligns across 7 bases. The CDR3 loop spans 15 amino acids. The J segment lost 4 bases and the V segment lost 6 bases, leaving 12 bases of the junction unmatched. CDR1 is MNHGY and CDR2 is SVAAGI in the germline V gene.